A selection of T cell receptor beta chains follows, all from one sample in a study of post-analysis software for immune sequencing data. TCRdb re-derived calls from the PCR reads in MiXCR, one entry per CDR3 protein. The sample shows more than 500,000 distinct CDR3 sequences, approximately 31% of them seen only once. Specimen: blood. Receptor source: a girl aged 2 to 17 with multiple sclerosis. CDR3s include the opening cysteine and the closing phenylalanine or tryptophan. Each record gives: CDR3 DNA, CDR3 protein, V gene, D gene, clone size, J gene. A D gene is named only where the DNA matches it firmly. Clone size is stated in some rows and not others, as once, few, many or a class when expanded.

DNA: TGTGCCAGCAGCCCCCCCGGCAGGGGTTCACCCCTCCACTTC
CDR3: CASSPPGRGSPLHF
V: TRBV7-9
D: .
size: .
J: TRBJ1-6

DNA: TGTGCCAGCGCCGAACACCTGAGGAACCAAGAGACCCAGTACTTC
CDR3: CASAEHLRNQETQYF
V: TRBV6-1
D: .
size: few
J: TRBJ2-5

DNA: TGTGCCAGCAGCATGAGCGGGGGCAGCTACAATGAGCAGTTCTTC
CDR3: CASSMSGGSYNEQFF
V: TRBV2
D: TRBD2
size: .
J: TRBJ2-1

DNA: TGTGCCAGCTCACTTGATCCGGGACAGGCCTACAATGAGCAGTTCTTC
CDR3: CASSLDPGQAYNEQFF
V: TRBV18
D: TRBD1
size: many
J: TRBJ2-1

DNA: TGTGCCAGCAGTTCTCGGCCTGGGGAGCTGTTTTTT
CDR3: CASSSRPGELFF
V: TRBV12-3/TRBV12-4
D: .
size: .
J: TRBJ2-2

DNA: TGCAGTGCTAGGACTAGCGGGGGGCTGGAGACCCAGTACTTC
CDR3: CSARTSGGLETQYF
V: TRBV20-1
D: TRBD2
size: few
J: TRBJ2-5

DNA: TGCGCCAGCAGCTTGTTCCAAGAGACGGGCCGGAATAAGGGGACTGAAGCTTTCTTT
CDR3: CASSLFQETGRNKGTEAFF
V: TRBV5-1
D: .
size: .
J: TRBJ1-1

DNA: TGCAGTGCTGGAACCGGTGACACAGATACGCAGTATTTT
CDR3: CSAGTGDTDTQYF
V: TRBV20-1
D: .
size: .
J: TRBJ2-3

DNA: TGTGCCAGCAGTTTATTCGTTCGGGGGGCTAGCACCTACGAGCAGTACTTC
CDR3: CASSLFVRGASTYEQYF
V: TRBV12-3/TRBV12-4
D: .
size: .
J: TRBJ2-7

DNA: TGCGCCAGCAGCCAGGGCACACTTATCGCCAACGTCCTGACTTTC
CDR3: CASSQGTLIANVLTF
V: TRBV4-1
D: .
size: few
J: TRBJ2-6

DNA: TGTGCCAGCAGCGTACGGAGCGGGGGTATGGATGAGCAGTTCTTC
CDR3: CASSVRSGGMDEQFF
V: TRBV9
D: TRBD2
size: few
J: TRBJ2-1

DNA: TGTGCCAGCAGTTCACAGGGAGGCAAAAACATTCAGTACTTC
CDR3: CASSSQGGKNIQYF
V: TRBV28
D: .
size: many
J: TRBJ2-4

DNA: TGCGCCAGCAGCAAAGCCCCTAGCGGGGGGGCAGATACGCAGTATTTT
CDR3: CASSKAPSGGADTQYF
V: TRBV5-1
D: TRBD2
size: few
J: TRBJ2-3

DNA: TGCAGTGCTAGCAGGGTCGAGGGCAATCAGCCCCAGCATTTT
CDR3: CSASRVEGNQPQHF
V: TRBV20-1
D: .
size: .
J: TRBJ1-5

DNA: TGTGCCAGCAGCCCCATTGTTCTGTATGGCTACACCTTC
CDR3: CASSPIVLYGYTF
V: TRBV28
D: .
size: few
J: TRBJ1-2

DNA: TGTGCCAGCAGTTTACTGGGGTTGGTTGGCTACACCTTC
CDR3: CASSLLGLVGYTF
V: TRBV12-3/TRBV12-4
D: .
size: .
J: TRBJ1-2

DNA: TGTGCCAGCAGACCACATGGACAGGCGAACGTGTATGGCTACACCTTC
CDR3: CASRPHGQANVYGYTF
V: TRBV6-5
D: TRBD1
size: .
J: TRBJ1-2

DNA: TGTGCCAGCAGCGAGTGGGGGGGTCAAGAGACCCAGTACTTC
CDR3: CASSEWGGQETQYF
V: TRBV5-5
D: TRBD2
size: .
J: TRBJ2-5

DNA: TGCGCCAGCAGCTTGGCCGGGGGGGCGGCAGATACGCAGTATTTT
CDR3: CASSLAGGAADTQYF
V: TRBV5-1
D: TRBD2
size: many
J: TRBJ2-3

DNA: TGCGCCAGCAGCCAAGGGCCAGCGGGGGGGTATACGGCTGAGCAGTTCTTC
CDR3: CASSQGPAGGYTAEQFF
V: TRBV4-1
D: TRBD2
size: few
J: TRBJ2-1

DNA: TGTGCCAGCTCACCAGAAGGGGAGACCCAGTACTTC
CDR3: CASSPEGETQYF
V: TRBV18
D: .
size: many
J: TRBJ2-5

DNA: TGTGCCATCAGTGATGGCCGGGAGGAAACAGATACGCAGTATTTT
CDR3: CAISDGREETDTQYF
V: TRBV10-3
D: TRBD2
size: few
J: TRBJ2-3

DNA: TGTGCCAGCAGCCCCACAGCCCATCAGTTCTTC
CDR3: CASSPTAHQFF
V: TRBV7-9
D: .
size: .
J: TRBJ2-1

DNA: TGCAGCGTGGTGGGGGGTACGGTCTCTGGCTACACCTTC
CDR3: CSVVGGTVSGYTF
V: TRBV29-1
D: .
size: .
J: TRBJ1-2

DNA: TGTGCCAGCAGTTTAGGGACAGGGAGGAGTGGCTACACCTTC
CDR3: CASSLGTGRSGYTF
V: TRBV12-3/TRBV12-4
D: TRBD1
size: few
J: TRBJ1-2

DNA: TGTGCCAGCAGTGAGGGACTTACCTACGAGCAGTACTTC
CDR3: CASSEGLTYEQYF
V: TRBV25-1
D: .
size: few
J: TRBJ2-7

DNA: TGTGCCAGCAGTACAGGGGGCGAAGCTTTCTTT
CDR3: CASSTGGEAFF
V: TRBV12-3/TRBV12-4
D: TRBD1
size: .
J: TRBJ1-1

DNA: TGCAGTGCTAGAGATCCCAGCGGGGGCTATGAGCAGTTCTTC
CDR3: CSARDPSGGYEQFF
V: TRBV20-1
D: TRBD2
size: .
J: TRBJ2-1

DNA: TGTGCCAGCAGCCCAGAAACAGGGGCTGGCTATGGCTACACCTTC
CDR3: CASSPETGAGYGYTF
V: TRBV14
D: TRBD1
size: .
J: TRBJ1-2

DNA: TGCAGCGAATCCTCGGGGGCCCGTGGCTACACCTTC
CDR3: CSESSGARGYTF
V: TRBV29-1
D: .
size: .
J: TRBJ1-2

DNA: TGTGCCAGCAGTGGATTCGGGACAGGGGACAATGAGCAGTTCTTC
CDR3: CASSGFGTGDNEQFF
V: TRBV27
D: TRBD1
size: .
J: TRBJ2-1

DNA: TGTGCCATCAGCGAGAGTGAGTGGAGGGGTCGGAGATCCACTGAAGCTTTCTTT
CDR3: CAISESEWRGRRSTEAFF
V: TRBV10-3
D: .
size: .
J: TRBJ1-1

DNA: TGTGCCAGCAGCTTTTCGGGGTTCACTGAAGCTTTCTTT
CDR3: CASSFSGFTEAFF
V: TRBV7-9
D: .
size: .
J: TRBJ1-1

DNA: TGTGCTAGTGGGGGGCAGCGGTACGAGCAGTACTTC
CDR3: CASGGQRYEQYF
V: TRBV12-5
D: .
size: .
J: TRBJ2-7

DNA: TGTGCCAGCAGGACGACAGGGGGCACAGATACGCAGTATTTT
CDR3: CASRTTGGTDTQYF
V: TRBV6-5
D: TRBD1
size: .
J: TRBJ2-3

DNA: TGTGCCAGCAGCTACCCGGGCGGCGGGAACAATGAGCAGTTCTTC
CDR3: CASSYPGGGNNEQFF
V: TRBV5-4
D: .
size: .
J: TRBJ2-1

DNA: TGTGCCACAGGACAGGGTTTAGCGGAAAAACTGTTTTTT
CDR3: CATGQGLAEKLFF
V: TRBV2
D: TRBD1
size: many
J: TRBJ1-4

DNA: TGCGCCAGCAGTGAGCGGGGAGATACGCAGTATTTT
CDR3: CASSERGDTQYF
V: TRBV10-1
D: .
size: .
J: TRBJ2-3

DNA: TGTGCCAGCAGCTTAGCGCGGCATCAGCCCCAGCATTTT
CDR3: CASSLARHQPQHF
V: TRBV7-8
D: .
size: .
J: TRBJ1-5

DNA: TGTGCCAGCAGCTACCGGGAGAGACATAACGTGGATACGCAGTATTTT
CDR3: CASSYRERHNVDTQYF
V: TRBV13
D: .
size: .
J: TRBJ2-3

DNA: TGCGCCAGCAGCTTGGGAAACTTGGGTGAGCAGTTCTTC
CDR3: CASSLGNLGEQFF
V: TRBV5-1
D: .
size: few
J: TRBJ2-1

DNA: TGCGCCAGCAGCTTAAAAGCGGGGGACGCCTACGAGCAGTACTTC
CDR3: CASSLKAGDAYEQYF
V: TRBV5-1
D: TRBD2
size: .
J: TRBJ2-7

DNA: TGTGCCATCAGTGATAGAGGGACAGGGAGTGGCTACACCTTC
CDR3: CAISDRGTGSGYTF
V: TRBV10-3
D: TRBD1
size: few
J: TRBJ1-2

DNA: TGCGCCAGCAGCCAAGGAGAGGGACAGGGAGTCCGCACAGATACGCAGTATTTT
CDR3: CASSQGEGQGVRTDTQYF
V: TRBV4-1
D: TRBD1
size: .
J: TRBJ2-3

DNA: TGTGCCAGCAGTGAACTTTCATTGGCAGATACGCAGTATTTT
CDR3: CASSELSLADTQYF
V: TRBV2
D: .
size: few
J: TRBJ2-3

DNA: TGTGCCATCAGTGAGTTGGGCTCGGACTATGGCTACACCTTC
CDR3: CAISELGSDYGYTF
V: TRBV10-3
D: .
size: few
J: TRBJ1-2